This T cell receptor beta chain is from a study of T cell responses to AZD1222 COVID-19 vaccine (dated by TCRdb to the early 2020s). About the full investigation: A total of 240 or so trial participants underwent TCR sequencing, of whom 200 to 220 had received two doses of AZD1222 and around 26 had received two doses of the MenACWY control vaccine. Trial participants were enrolled by age into subgroups of 18-55, 56-69 and 70-plus years, and roughly 150, 30 and 60 TCR-sequenced participants, respectively, were included in these subgroups. What the work shows at the level of the full study, not this receptor alone: Because no day 14 peak-response samples were available, the repertoires could be characterized only after the peak T cell response. Most participants were white British and females outnumbered males, and the authors suggested that clonal diversity may have been underestimated. In the small 56-69-year group, the increase in depth fell short of significance, most likely because of low power. A significant rise in spike-specific TCR breadth and depth was observed after two AZD1222 doses relative to day 0 and relative to MenACWY recipients. The whole spike protein was spanned by vaccine-associated CD4 TCRs, and dominant responses were seen in regions 160-218 and 743-854. Conclusions about previously exposed vaccinees were limited because only a handful of AZD1222 recipients were SARS-CoV-2 seropositive at baseline. Epitopes outside the regions mutated in the B.1.351 and B.1.1.7 variants were reportedly recognized by nearly half of the unique spike-specific TCRs.

Concerning this clone itself: The clone's antigen remains unknown. No quality values exist for individual bases; no much larger clone is one base distant.

The sample's time point label is to be understood as: about 28 days (+/-7) after the second vaccine dose. AZD1222 recipients given second doses at about 4 weeks or at about 12 weeks were pooled, since spike-specific TCR depth and breadth were not found to differ between the two schedules. Vaccinee samples came from UK trials COV001 and COV002, including a single-blind randomized controlled phase 2/3 trial of AZD1222 (ChAdOx1 nCoV-19) in healthy adults. For TCRbeta chain sequencing, PBMC samples from trial participants were taken at day 0 and at day 28 after the second dose. The CDR3 regions of human TCRbeta chains were analyzed by immunosequencing. The study's own analysis went as follows. TCRs in the repertoires were compared against a reference library of SARS-CoV-2-specific TCRs that had been generated with the MIRA antigen-specificity platform. Breadth meant the fraction of unique TCRs that were SARS-CoV-2-associated, whereas depth meant the fraction of total T cells that were SARS-CoV-2-associated. Using the MIRA data, each spike-specific TCR was assigned both to the spike region to which the TCR was reactive and to a CD4 or CD8 class. Log10-transformed breadth and depth values were compared by one-way ANOVA with Sidak's multiple comparisons tests. Sourced from immuneACCESS, this table was stored by TCRdb with only in-frame sequences that have V and J called. A share of the clones is absent; for the studies checked, an unresolved V gene accounts for under half, and the remainder has no known explanation. V, J and clone size are taken as reported in that table, and D and trimming were inferred from the DNA itself. This sample holds some 140,000 clones; around 93% were observed only once. The top ten clones comprise approximately 7% of the sample.

Per the germline V gene (reference sequence), SGHNT is the CDR1 and YYREEE is the CDR2. V trim: 4 bases; J trim: 2 bases; unmatched bases: 8. CDR3 length: 16 amino acids, cysteine to phenylalanine. The only DNA kept is the CDR3, 48 bases in frame from the first base. The sequence came from an adult who received the AZD1222 COVID-19 vaccine. The material sequenced was peripheral blood, taken 28 days after the second AZD1222 dose. This chain is built from TRBV5-4 and TRBJ2-3; TRBD2 matches 9 bases in the middle. The CDR3 loop reads CASSRTSAPSTDTQYF. The DNA sequence reads TGTGCCAGCAGCCGGACTAGCGCCCCGTCCACAGATACGCAGTATTTT. The entire variable domain, with the stretches around the CDR3 drawn from the reference TRBV5-4 and TRBJ2-3 proteins, is ETGVTQSPTHLIKTRGQQVTLRCSSQSGHNTVSWYQQALGQGPQFIFQYYREEENGRGNFPPRFSGLQFPNYSSELNVNALELDDSALYLCASSRTSAPSTDTQYFGPGTRLTVL.